This TCR beta chain originates from a study of cytomegalovirus exposure and HLA in healthy donors. The PCR was carried out with 60 Vbeta primers and 13 Jbeta primers. The assay was immunoSEQ multiplex PCR, and TCRdb's table has in-frame clones only and misses some. The data contain 160,000 or so clones, 70% to 85% of them singletons. Per germline, CDR1 SGHTA and CDR2 FQGTGA. V was shortened by 5 bases and J by 2 bases, with 12 bases between the two germline ends. The length of the CDR3 is 14 residues. Sequencing used PBMCs. This TCR came from a man aged 45-65 years in good health and CMV-seropositive. The chain is built from TRBV7-3 and TRBJ2-5; D is uncertain. The DNA of the CDR3 is TGTGCCAGCAGCCGACTCAGATCACAAGAGACCCAGTACTTC. This codes for CASSRLRSQETQYF.